This TCR beta chain was sequenced during a study of shared clonotypes between healthy human individuals. Broader study findings: Sharing across four donors was seen in 4% to 5% of naive CD4 clonotypes.

Positively selected for CCR7, the CD45RO-negative cells used as naive CD8 cells excluded terminally differentiated effector memory CD45RA+ cells. TCRdb keeps only in-frame clones here, not all; method: immunoSEQ multiplex PCR. The sample lists millions of clones; about 92% were seen once. With regard to this clone: What it binds is unknown.

Specimen: naive CD8+ T cells from PBMCs. This clonotype was obtained from a man aged 18 to 35 in good health. Some clones in this sample may be carry-over from other donors' samples.

CDR3: CASSARNTEAFF. CDR3 bases: TGCGCCAGCAGTGCAAGGAACACTGAAGCTTTCTTT. The chain joins TRBV5-1 to TRBJ1-1; no firm D call. V was trimmed by 5 bases and J by 1 base, leaving 6 bases between them. The CDR3 is made up of 12 amino acids. The germline CDR1 and CDR2 sequences are SGHRS and YFSETQ. Variable domain in full (rest from reference TRBV5-1 and TRBJ1-1): KAGVTQTPRYLIKTRGQQVTLSCSPISGHRSVSWYQQTPGQGLQFLFEYFSETQRNKGNFPGRFSGRQFSNSRSEMNVSTLELGDSALYLCASSARNTEAFFGQGTRLTVV.